Listed below are T cell receptor beta chains from one sample, sequenced in a study of a mutant IDH1 vaccine in newly diagnosed glioma. Some clones are missing from TCRdb's copy, which holds only in-frame ones; the method was immunoSEQ multiplex PCR. In the table there are 85,000 to 100,000 clones, roughly 85% of which are singletons. Sequencing was performed on PBMCs, taken from a glioma patient treated with radiotherapy, temozolomide or both. Receptor source: a woman in her 50s with glioma. Each CDR3 is given with its conserved first and last residue. D genes are given only for firm matches. Clone size appears in some rows only: once, few, many, or a class for an expanded clone.

abundance	j_gene	d_gene	v_gene	CDR3nt	CDR3aa
NA	TRBJ2-3	NA	TRBV5-1	TGCGCCAGCATGGATTGGAAAAGCACAGATACGCAGTATTTT	CASMDWKSTDTQYF
NA	TRBJ1-2	NA	TRBV5-6	TGTGCCAGCAGCTTGGAGGCGTCGGGCTACACCTTC	CASSLEASGYTF
NA	TRBJ1-6	NA	TRBV27	TGTGCCAGCAGTTTGGGGGGCCAGCCCCTCCACTTT	CASSLGGQPLHF
NA	TRBJ1-2	NA	TRBV10-1	TGCGCCAGCAGTGAGCATTCGGGACCCAGGGGCAGTACTGACTACACCTTC	CASSEHSGPRGSTDYTF
NA	TRBJ2-5	TRBD2	TRBV5-1	TGCGCCAGCAGCTTGTGGGGGACTAGCGGGGGTGAAGAGACCCAGTACTTC	CASSLWGTSGGEETQYF
NA	TRBJ2-2	TRBD1	TRBV27	TGTGCCAGCGGTGACAGGGGTCTTGGCGGGGAGCTGTTTTTT	CASGDRGLGGELFF
NA	TRBJ1-2	NA	TRBV5-6	TGTGCCAGCAGCTTGGCGGGGTTTGGGGCGCGTGGCGGCTACACCTTC	CASSLAGFGARGGYTF
NA	TRBJ2-3	TRBD1	TRBV7-9	TGTGCCAGCAGCTACACAGGGGATACAGATACGCAGTATTTT	CASSYTGDTDTQYF
once	TRBJ1-5	NA	TRBV9	TGTGCCAGCAGCGTAGATGGGAGCAATCAGCCCCAGCATTTT	CASSVDGSNQPQHF
few	TRBJ2-2	NA	TRBV6-1	TGTGCCAGCAGTGAACAGTTCACCGGGGAGCTGTTTTTT	CASSEQFTGELFF
NA	TRBJ1-6	NA	TRBV27	TGTGCCAGCAGTTTGAGGAACAGTTTCCCCCTAGACTATAATTCACCCCTCCACTTT	CASSLRNSFPLDYNSPLHF
NA	TRBJ1-4	NA	TRBV9	TGTGCCAGCAGCGCGGAGTCAGGGTATACTAATGAAAAACTGTTTTTT	CASSAESGYTNEKLFF
NA	TRBJ1-3	NA	TRBV6-6	TGTGCCAGCAGTCCCCAGAGCCCCTCTGGAAACACCATATATTTT	CASSPQSPSGNTIYF
NA	TRBJ2-1	NA	TRBV7-9	TGTGCCAGCAGCTCGGGACAACAACCCAATGAGCAGTTCTTC	CASSSGQQPNEQFF
NA	TRBJ1-2	NA	TRBV18	TGTGCCAGCTCACCACCGGGTCTAACGTTTGGCTACACCTTC	CASSPPGLTFGYTF
NA	TRBJ2-7	NA	TRBV5-6	TGTGCCAGCACCGAAGGAGGGTCCTACGAGCAGTACTTC	CASTEGGSYEQYF